This paragraph reports one T cell receptor beta chain. The sample originates from a study of blood T cell repertoires in COVID-19. Study-wide background: Sites in the United States, Italy and Spain provided acute and convalescent COVID-19 samples. From T cells, B-cell-depleted T cells, or PBMCs came the material, which was cDNA or gDNA.

The CDR3 consists of 16 residues. V was cut by 1 base and J by 1 base, with 11 bases left in between. Germline CDR1 is MNHNY and CDR2 is SVGAGI (reference sequence). As originally analysed: Counts of nucleated cells, estimated from reference gene primer amplification, were obtained. Libraries were prepared by immunoSEQ multiplex PCR; TCRdb keeps only in-frame clonotypes and omits some of them. D and trimming come from the DNA, and the V and J calls and clone size come from that table. Of over 600,000 clones in the sample, about nine tenths are singletons; the top ten hold roughly 0.25%. V gene TRBV6-6 combines with J gene TRBJ2-4; no clear D. This TCR was sampled from a young woman with acute or convalescent COVID-19. The sample was peripheral blood. The CDR3 region has the DNA TGTGCCAGCAGTTACTATGGGTCGGAGGCCAAAAACATTCAGTACTTC. It yields the protein CASSYYGSEAKNIQYF.